The source of this TCR beta chain is a study of regulatory T cells in long-lasting Graves disease. Time point of the sample: newly diagnosed GD, antithyroid drugs for less than 3 months. PBMC-derived RNA was used for the TCR library. This CDR3 has 17 amino acids. Germline V gene sequence: CDR1 SNHLY, CDR2 FYNNEI. V lost 5 bases and J lost 2; bases outside the gene matches: 15. Building the TCR beta libraries relied on iRepertoire HTBI primers, and CDR3 regions underwent Arm-PCR. TCRdb fed the multiplex PCR reads into MiXCR, producing one record per CDR3 protein. In the table there are fewer than 650,000 distinct CDR3 sequences, 15% to 20% of which are singletons. The sample also formed part of further work on T cells in Graves' hyperthyroidism and ophthalmopathy.

This sample comprised peripheral blood mononuclear cells (PBMCs), obtained at new diagnosis, from a patient treated with antithyroid drugs. This chain connects TRBV2 to TRBJ2-7; 7 bases agree with TRBD1. The TCR originated in a man aged 18 to 29 with Graves disease. CDR3 sequence reads: CASSFPGSPTGPYEQYF. DNA for the CDR3: TGTGCCAGCAGTTTTCCGGGGTCTCCGACAGGGCCCTACGAGCAGTACTTC. The full variable domain, completed using reference TRBV2 and TRBJ2-7, is EPEVTQTPSHQVTQMGQEVILRCVPISNHLYFYWYRQILGQKVEFLVSFYNNEISEKSEIFDDQFSVERPDGSNFTLKIRSTKLEDSAMYFCASSFPGSPTGPYEQYFGPGTRLTVT.